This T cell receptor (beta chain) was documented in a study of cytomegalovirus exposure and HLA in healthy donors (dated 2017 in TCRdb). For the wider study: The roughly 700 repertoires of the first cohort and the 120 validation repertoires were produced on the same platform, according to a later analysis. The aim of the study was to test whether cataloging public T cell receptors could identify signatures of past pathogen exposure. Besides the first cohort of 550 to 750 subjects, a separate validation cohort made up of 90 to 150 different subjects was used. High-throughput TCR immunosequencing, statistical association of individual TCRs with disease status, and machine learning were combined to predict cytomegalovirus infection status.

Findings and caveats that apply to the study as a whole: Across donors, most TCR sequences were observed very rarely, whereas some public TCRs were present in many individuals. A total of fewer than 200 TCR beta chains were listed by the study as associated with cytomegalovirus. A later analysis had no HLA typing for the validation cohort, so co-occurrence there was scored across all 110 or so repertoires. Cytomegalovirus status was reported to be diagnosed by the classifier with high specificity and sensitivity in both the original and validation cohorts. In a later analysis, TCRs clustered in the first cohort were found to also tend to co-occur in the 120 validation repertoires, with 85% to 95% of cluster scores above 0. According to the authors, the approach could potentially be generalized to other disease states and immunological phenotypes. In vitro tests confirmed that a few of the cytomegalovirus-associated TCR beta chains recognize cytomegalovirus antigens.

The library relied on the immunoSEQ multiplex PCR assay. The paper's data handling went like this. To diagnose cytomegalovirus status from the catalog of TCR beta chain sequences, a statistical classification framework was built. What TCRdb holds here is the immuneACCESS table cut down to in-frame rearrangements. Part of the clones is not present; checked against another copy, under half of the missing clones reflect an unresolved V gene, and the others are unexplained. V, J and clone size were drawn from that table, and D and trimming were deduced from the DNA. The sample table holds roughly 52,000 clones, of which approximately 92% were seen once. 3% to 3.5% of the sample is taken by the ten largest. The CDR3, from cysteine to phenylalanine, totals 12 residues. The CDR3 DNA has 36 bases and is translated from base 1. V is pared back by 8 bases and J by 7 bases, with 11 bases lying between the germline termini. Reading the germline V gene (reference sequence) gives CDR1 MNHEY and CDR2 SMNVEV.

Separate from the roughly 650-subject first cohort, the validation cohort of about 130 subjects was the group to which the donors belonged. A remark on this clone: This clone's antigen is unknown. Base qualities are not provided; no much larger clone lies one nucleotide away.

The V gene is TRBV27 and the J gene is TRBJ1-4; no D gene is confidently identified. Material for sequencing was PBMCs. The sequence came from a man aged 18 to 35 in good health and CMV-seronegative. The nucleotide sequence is TGTGCCAGCCGAACCCCCGGTGAAAAACTGTTTTTT. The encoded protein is CASRTPGEKLFF.